The rows below give T cell receptor beta chains drawn from one sample of a study of molecular identifiers for immune sequencing clone quantification. TCRdb called the PCR reads again in MiXCR, with one record for every CDR3 protein. The sample yields over 85,000 distinct CDR3 sequences, 30% to 45% seen once. Source material: naive CD8+ T cells from blood, with Jurkat cell RNA spiked in. The receptors stem from a human donor in good health. Some libraries in this study had Jurkat cell RNA spiked in. CDR3s include the opening cysteine and the closing phenylalanine or tryptophan. D genes are given only for firm matches. The listing skips clone size in some rows; elsewhere it reads once, few, many or a size class.

d_call | clone_size | cdr3_length | j_call | v_call | cdr3_nt | cdr3_aa
TRBD1 | - | 17 | TRBJ2-4 | TRBV6-6 | TGTGCCAGCGGAGAAGAGGACAGGGTCGGGACCAAAAACATTCAGTACTTC | CASGEEDRVGTKNIQYF
- | - | 14 | TRBJ1-5 | TRBV4-3 | TGCGCCAGCAGCCATGATACGGTAAATCAGCCCCAGCATTTT | CASSHDTVNQPQHF
- | - | 15 | TRBJ2-3 | TRBV14 | TGTGCCAGCAGCCGACACCCTTCTAGCACAGATACGCAGTATTTT | CASSRHPSSTDTQYF
- | - | 15 | TRBJ2-3 | TRBV12-3/TRBV12-4 | TGTGCCAGCAGATTAACCAGACCCCCCACAGATACGCAGTATTTT | CASRLTRPPTDTQYF
- | - | 13 | TRBJ2-7 | TRBV27 | TGTGCCAGCGGTTTCCGGCGGACGTACGAGCAGTACTTC | CASGFRRTYEQYF
- | - | 13 | TRBJ1-5 | TRBV9 | TGTGCCAGCAGCTGGAGGGGGAGTCAGCCCCAGCATTTT | CASSWRGSQPQHF
- | - | 15 | TRBJ1-4 | TRBV19 | TGTGCCAGTAGTATCAGCAGGGGTATTAATGAAAAACTGTATTTT | CASSISRGINEKLYF
- | - | 11 | TRBJ2-2 | TRBV29-1 | TGCAGCGTTCTGGCTGCCGGGGAGCTGTTTTTT | CSVLAAGELFF
- | - | 15 | TRBJ2-3 | TRBV13 | TGTGCCTGCAGCTTGGTATCAGAGATCACAGATACGCAGTATTTT | CACSLVSEITDTQYF
- | many | 15 | TRBJ2-3 | TRBV28 | TGTGCCAGCAGTTTTCTTTACCGGTCCACAGATACGCAGTATTTT | CASSFLYRSTDTQYF
TRBD2 | - | 16 | TRBJ2-3 | TRBV27 | TGTGCCAGCAGTTCGAGGTCTAGCGGGGACACAGAAACGCAGTATTTT | CASSSRSSGDTETQYF
- | many | 13 | TRBJ1-1 | TRBV7-9 | TGTGCCAGCAGCCTGGGGGCGAACACTGAAGCTTTCTTT | CASSLGANTEAFF
- | many | 13 | TRBJ1-5 | TRBV6-5 | TGTGCCAGCAGTTACATGGCGGTGCAGCCCCAGCATTTT | CASSYMAVQPQHF
- | - | 14 | TRBJ2-3 | TRBV4-1 | TGCGCCAGCAGCCAAGGAGGGTTCGGCGATACGCAGTATTTT | CASSQGGFGDTQYF
- | few | 14 | TRBJ1-1 | TRBV6-1 | TGTGCCAGCAGTCGTGGGGTTCGAGTTGACGAAGCTTTCTTT | CASSRGVRVDEAFF
- | - | 14 | TRBJ2-7 | TRBV5-1 | TGCGCCAGCAGCCCAAATCCTCAGGGGACCGAGCAGTACTTC | CASSPNPQGTEQYF
- | - | 14 | TRBJ1-5 | TRBV10-2 | TGCGCCAGCAGTGAGGGGTCCAGGAATCAGCCCCAGCATTTT | CASSEGSRNQPQHF
- | - | 13 | TRBJ2-1 | TRBV23-1 | TGCGCCAGCAGTCAATGGCGGTACAATGAGCAGTTCTTC | CASSQWRYNEQFF
- | few | 13 | TRBJ2-2 | TRBV20-1 | TGCAGTGCTTGGGATCTCAACACCGGGGAGCTGTTTTTT | CSAWDLNTGELFF
TRBD1 | many | 12 | TRBJ2-3 | TRBV20-1 | TGCAGTGCTGGGGACAGGGCGGATACGCAGTATTTT | CSAGDRADTQYF
- | - | 13 | TRBJ2-2 | TRBV6-5 | TGTGCCAGCGGCCTGGGAGCCGCCGGGGAGCTGTTTTTT | CASGLGAAGELFF
- | - | 15 | TRBJ2-1 | TRBV15 | TGTGCCACCAGCAGCGATCGGGGCCACTCCAATGAGCAGTTCTTC | CATSSDRGHSNEQFF
- | few | 15 | TRBJ2-3 | TRBV7-3 | TGTGCCAGCAGCACCGGGACAAGCCTCTCGGATACGCAGTATTTT | CASSTGTSLSDTQYF
- | few | 13 | TRBJ2-2 | TRBV29-1 | TGCAGCGTTGAAAGTCAAGACACCGGGGAGCTGTTTTTT | CSVESQDTGELFF
- | - | 14 | TRBJ2-7 | TRBV20-1 | TGCCGTGCCACGGGCCTCCCAAGCACCTACGAGCAGTACTTC | CRATGLPSTYEQYF
TRBD2 | many | 17 | TRBJ2-7 | TRBV19 | TGTGCCAGTAGTATAAGCTGGACTAGCGGGATTGTCTACGAGCAGTACTTC | CASSISWTSGIVYEQYF
- | many | 13 | TRBJ2-3 | TRBV19 | TGTGCCAGTAGTATATGGAGCACAGATACGCAGTATTTT | CASSIWSTDTQYF
TRBD2 | - | 15 | TRBJ2-7 | TRBV4-1 | TGCGCCAGCAGCCAAGATACGGGAGGATTATACGAGCAGTACTTC | CASSQDTGGLYEQYF
- | - | 14 | TRBJ2-3 | TRBV7-3 | TGTGCCAGCAGCCCCGCGGGGGCCGGAGATACGCAGTATTTT | CASSPAGAGDTQYF
- | once | 16 | TRBJ2-5 | TRBV11-2 | TGTGCCAGCAGTACTTTACACGGGCGGACACAAGAGACCCAGTACTTC | CASSTLHGRTQETQYF
TRBD2 | - | 17 | TRBJ2-4 | TRBV27 | TGTGCCAGCAGTTCAGGACCAGCGGGGGGAGTTGAAAACATTCAGTACTTC | CASSSGPAGGVENIQYF
- | many | 14 | TRBJ2-5 | TRBV7-6 | TGTGCCAGCAGCTTAGCTTACACTCAAGAGACCCAGTACTTC | CASSLAYTQETQYF
- | few | 15 | TRBJ2-6 | TRBV5-6 | TGTGCCAGCAGCTCCGGTGTCTCTGGGGCCAACGTCCTGACTTTC | CASSSGVSGANVLTF
- | - | 14 | TRBJ1-4 | TRBV6-5 | TGTGCCAGCAGTTACGGCAGCCCCAATGAAAAACTGTTTTTT | CASSYGSPNEKLFF
TRBD1 | few | 14 | TRBJ2-7 | TRBV28 | TGTGCCAGCAGCCTGACAGGGGTACAGGCCGAGCAGTACTTC | CASSLTGVQAEQYF
- | - | 14 | TRBJ2-7 | TRBV7-2 | TGTGCCAGCAGCCCAACAGCAGGGTTTGGCGAGCAGTACTTC | CASSPTAGFGEQYF
- | many | 14 | TRBJ1-1 | TRBV9 | TGTGCCAGCAGCGTAGATGGGGGCCAGACTGAAGCTTTCTTT | CASSVDGGQTEAFF
- | few | 14 | TRBJ1-5 | TRBV27 | TGTGCCAGCAGTTTATTGGCGGGTAATCAGCCCCAGCATTTT | CASSLLAGNQPQHF
- | few | 13 | TRBJ1-1 | TRBV12-3/TRBV12-4 | TGTGCCAGCAGTTTTACAAGACACATTGAAGCTTTCTTT | CASSFTRHIEAFF
- | - | 14 | TRBJ1-1 | TRBV19 | TGTGCCACCATGGGCGGACCTTGGAACACTGAAGCTTTCTTT | CATMGGPWNTEAFF
TRBD2 | few | 19 | TRBJ2-1 | TRBV18 | TGTGCCAGCTCACCTCGACTACGAGCGGGAGGGCGCTCCTACAATGAGCAGTTCTTC | CASSPRLRAGGRSYNEQFF